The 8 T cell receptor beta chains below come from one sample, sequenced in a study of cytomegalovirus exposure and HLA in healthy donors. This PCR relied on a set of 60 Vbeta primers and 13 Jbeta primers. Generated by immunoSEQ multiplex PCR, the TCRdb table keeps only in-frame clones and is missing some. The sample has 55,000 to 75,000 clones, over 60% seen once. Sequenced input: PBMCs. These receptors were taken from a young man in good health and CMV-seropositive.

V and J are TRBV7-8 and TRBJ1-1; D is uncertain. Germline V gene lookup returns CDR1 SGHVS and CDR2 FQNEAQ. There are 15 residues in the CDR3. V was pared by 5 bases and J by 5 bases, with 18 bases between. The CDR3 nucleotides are TGTGCCAGCAGCCCCCGAGGAGGGATAACGACTGAAGCTTTCTTT. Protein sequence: CASSPRGGITTEAFF.

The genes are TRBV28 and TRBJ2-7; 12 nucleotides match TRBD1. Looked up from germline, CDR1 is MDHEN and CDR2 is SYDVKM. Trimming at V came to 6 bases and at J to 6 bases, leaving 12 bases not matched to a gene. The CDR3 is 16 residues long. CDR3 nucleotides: TGTGCCAGCAGCCGTAGTCCGGGACAGGGGGCGGGCGAGCAGTACTTC. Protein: CASSRSPGQGAGEQYF.

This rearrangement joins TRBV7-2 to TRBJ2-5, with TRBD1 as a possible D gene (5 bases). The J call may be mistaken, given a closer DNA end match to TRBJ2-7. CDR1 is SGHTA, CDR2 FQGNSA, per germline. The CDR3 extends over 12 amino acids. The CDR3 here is CASMQGSYEQYF. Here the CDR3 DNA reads TGTGCCAGCATGCAGGGCTCCTACGAGCAGTACTTC.

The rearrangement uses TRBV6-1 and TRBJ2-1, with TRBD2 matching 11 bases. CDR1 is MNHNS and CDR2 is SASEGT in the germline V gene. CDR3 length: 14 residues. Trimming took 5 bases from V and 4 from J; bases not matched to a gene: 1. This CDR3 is CASSTSGGYNEQFF. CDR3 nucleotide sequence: TGTGCCAGCAGTACTAGCGGGGGTTACAATGAGCAGTTCTTC.

This CDR3 reads CASSGGDRGPNEQFF. Written as DNA, the CDR3 is TGTGCCAGCAGTGGGGGAGACAGGGGGCCGAATGAGCAGTTCTTC. The V call is TRBV9, the J call TRBJ2-1; 10 bases are shared with TRBD1. Germline V CDR1 and CDR2: SGDLS, YYNGEE. This CDR3 has 15 amino acids. After removal of 5 bases from V and 7 bases from J, the junction contained 9 bases not matched to a gene.

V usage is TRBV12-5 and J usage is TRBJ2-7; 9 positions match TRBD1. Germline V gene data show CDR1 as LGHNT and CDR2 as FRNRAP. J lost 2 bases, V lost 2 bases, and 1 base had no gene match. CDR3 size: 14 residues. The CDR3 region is CASGLRTGAYEQYF. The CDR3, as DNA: TGTGCTAGTGGTTTGAGGACAGGGGCCTACGAGCAGTACTTC.

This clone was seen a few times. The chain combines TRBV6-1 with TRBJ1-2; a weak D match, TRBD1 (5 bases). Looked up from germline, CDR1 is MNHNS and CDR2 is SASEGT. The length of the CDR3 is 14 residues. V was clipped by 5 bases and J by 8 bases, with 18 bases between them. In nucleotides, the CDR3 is TGTGCCAGCAGTAGCCCCACAGGCAGGGCGGGCTACACCTTC. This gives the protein CASSSPTGRAGYTF.

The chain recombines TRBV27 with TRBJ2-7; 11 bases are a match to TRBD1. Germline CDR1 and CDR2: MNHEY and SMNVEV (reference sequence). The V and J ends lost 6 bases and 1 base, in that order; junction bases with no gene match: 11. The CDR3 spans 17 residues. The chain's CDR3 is CASSPDRGLSYSYEQYF. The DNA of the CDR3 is TGTGCCAGCAGCCCGGACAGGGGGCTCTCCTATTCCTACGAGCAGTACTTC.